This T cell receptor beta chain was found in a study of blood T cell repertoires in COVID-19 (dated by TCRdb to about 2020). As for the study more broadly: Samples covering the acute and convalescent phases of COVID-19 were provided by collaborators in the United States, Italy and Spain. The repertoires were released in a freely available public database intended as a resource for research on the immune response to SARS-CoV-2. Samples came from the ongoing ImmuneRACE study (first 160 participants) plus 1,254 subjects from 6 global collaborators. The prospective study material was composed of cDNA or gDNA derived from T cells, B-cell-depleted T cells, or PBMCs. Where HLA class I and class II types were available, the types were taken from metadata supplied by the sample provider, not from assay-based typing. Sample metadata almost always included a de-identified subject ID, COVID-19 status, age in years and sex. Deeply sampled blood TCRbeta repertoires from subjects exposed to, actively infected with, or recovered from COVID-19 were included in the dataset.

For this chain, trimming is 5 bases at the V end and 0 bases at the J end, and the number of junction bases without a gene match is 1. The CDR3, from cysteine to phenylalanine, totals 13 residues. Only the CDR3 portion is preserved as DNA: 39 bases, with reading frame beginning at the first base. A word on this clone: The antigen this receptor binds is unknown. It has no much larger one-base neighbor in the sample; base qualities were not kept.

The collaborating institutions used their own protocols to collect whole blood in K2EDTA tubes. For TCRbeta analysis, collaborators shipped samples as frozen whole blood, isolated PBMCs, or DNA extracted from either of those sample types. TCRbeta CDR3 regions were amplified from genomic DNA using the immunoSEQ Assay, a bias-controlled multiplex PCR. Per the source publication's procedure: The number of nucleated cells in each sample was estimated from the amplification of reference gene primers within the assay. To quantify the absolute abundance of each unique TCRbeta CDR3 rearrangement, sequence reads were collapsed and filtered. Productive Simpson clonality was computed per sample as the square root of Simpson's diversity index over productive rearrangements. TCRdb mirrors the immuneACCESS table, restricted to in-frame sequences. Some clones are absent from its copies; in checked studies, under half trace to an unresolved V gene, and the reason for the others is unknown. That table is the source of V, J and clone size, and D and trimming were worked out from the DNA. The sample has 150,000 to 200,000 clones on record, approximately 82% of them singletons. 22% of the sample lies in the top ten.

Summary of the overall study and its limitations: The quantity of clinical and demographic metadata differed by source and by participant and was supplied without curation.

The sample comprised peripheral blood. The sequence was obtained from a woman older than 75 with acute or convalescent COVID-19. The rearrangement joined TRBV12-3 or TRBV12-4 to TRBJ2-7, with 7 middle bases fitting TRBD2. The sequence in DNA is TGTGCCAGCAGTCCGGGGGGCTCCTACGAGCAGTACTTC. Translated, it reads CASSPGGSYEQYF.